This passage covers 31 T cell receptor beta chains from one sample sequenced in a study of immune characterization of retroperitoneal liposarcoma. TCRdb ran MiXCR on the PCR reads and lists one entry per CDR3 protein. The sample carries approximately 9,500 distinct CDR3 sequences, around 26% recorded once. The sequenced sample was tumor tissue. All receptors come from a male donor with retroperitoneal liposarcoma.

This clonotype occurred many times. The chain is built from TRBV24-1 and TRBJ2-3; D might be TRBD1 (5 bases). CDR1 is KGHDR and CDR2 is SFDVKD in the germline V gene. The V gene lost 9 bases and the J gene lost 1 base, with 7 bases spanning the gap. This CDR3 is built from 12 residues. CDR3 sequence reads: CATGRGTDTQYF. CDR3 DNA sequence: TGTGCCACCGGCAGGGGCACAGATACGCAGTATTTT.

Points on this clonotype: A much larger clone differs by one base, so this may be a read error. V is TRBV6-2 or TRBV6-3 and J is TRBJ2-1, with D unresolved. The closer fit of TRBJ2-7 to the DNA end suggests the J call may be wrong. The CDR3 consists of 12 residues. CDR1 and CDR2 (germline): MNHEY, SVGEGT. This CDR3 is CTSSYAAYEQYF. CDR3 DNA: TGTACCAGCAGTTACGCCGCCTACGAGCAGTACTTC.

This chain links TRBV7-3 with TRBJ2-2; D is ambiguous. The CDR3 consists of 14 residues. V gave up 4 bases and J gave up 2 bases, with 8 bases separating them. The germline V gene has CDR1 SGHTA and CDR2 FQGTGA. The CDR3 is CASSSTLNTGELFF. DNA of the CDR3: TGTGCCAGCAGCTCGACCCTAAACACCGGGGAGCTGTTTTTT. Supplemented by reference TRBV7-3 and TRBJ2-2, the full variable domain reads GAGVSQTPSNKVTEKGKYVELRCDPISGHTALYWYRQSLGQGPEFLIYFQGTGAADDSGLPNDRFFAVRPEGSVSTLKIQRTERGDSAVYLCASSSTLNTGELFFGEGSRLTVL.

In this sample, this clonotype turned up many times. This chain joins TRBV6-1 and TRBJ2-1; D possibly matches TRBD1 or TRBD2 (5 bases each). The CDR3 spans 11 residues. Germline V gene sequence: CDR1 MNHNS, CDR2 SASEGT. The V gene lost 6 bases and the J gene lost 13 bases, with 13 bases spanning the gap. The CDR3 loop is CASSSPGTQFF. The CDR3 DNA follows: TGTGCCAGCAGCAGTCCGGGGACCCAGTTCTTC.

This clonotype is labeled medium-sized. This chain connects TRBV27 to TRBJ2-5; D is perhaps TRBD1 (7 bases). Germline V gene lookup returns CDR1 MNHEY and CDR2 SMNVEV (reference sequence). V was pared by 11 bases and J by 5 bases, with 9 bases between. There are 10 residues in the CDR3. CDR3 sequence (DNA): TGTGCCGCAGGGGGGGAGACCCAGTACTTC. Protein sequence: CAAGGETQYF.

This clonotype turned up a few times. The chain recombines TRBV28 with TRBJ2-1, with D tentatively TRBD2 (6 bases). V lost 2 bases and J lost 7, with 9 bases in between. The V gene's germline CDR1 is MDHEN and CDR2 SYDVKM. This CDR3 has 13 amino acids. Here the CDR3 DNA reads TGTGCCAGCAGTTTAGGGGGGTGGAATGAGCAGTTCTTC. This codes for CASSLGGWNEQFF. Filled out from reference TRBV28 and TRBJ2-1, the complete variable domain reads DVKVTQSSRYLVKRTGEKVFLECVQDMDHENMFWYRQDPGLGLRLIYFSYDVKMKEKGDIPEGYSVSREKKERFSLILESASTNQTSMYLCASSLGGWNEQFFGPGTRLTVL.

In this sample, this clonotype turned up a few times. This sequence joins TRBV6-1 and TRBJ2-2, with D perhaps being TRBD1 or TRBD2 (7 bases each). The CDR3 extends over 14 amino acids. CDR1 is MNHNS, CDR2 SASEGT, per germline. V was trimmed by 5 bases and J by 6 bases, leaving 13 bases between them. CDR3: CASSSTGRAGELFF. In DNA form, the CDR3 reads TGTGCCAGCAGTTCGACAGGGAGGGCCGGGGAGCTGTTTTTT.

This clonotype was recorded many times. The chain links TRBV7-8 to TRBJ2-1; 11 bases map to TRBD2. The germline CDR1 and CDR2 sequences are SGHVS and FQNEAQ. This CDR3 region has 16 residues. Unmatched junction bases numbered 8, after V lost 0 bases and J lost 10 bases. As DNA, the CDR3 is TGTGCCAGCAGCTTAGCGGCTAGCGGGGGGATCTACGAGCAGTTCTTC. This encodes CASSLAASGGIYEQFF.

Comments on this clonotype: A much bigger clone sits one base away, suggesting this may be a read error. The V and J genes are TRBV12-3 or TRBV12-4 and TRBJ2-7, with TRBD1 as a possible D gene (5 bases). The V end lost 10 bases, the J end lost 0 bases, and 16 bases lay between the germline ends. The CDR3 spans 14 residues. The chain's CDR3 is CAIRASRDSYEQYF. The CDR3 DNA reads TGTGCCATCAGGGCGAGCAGGGACTCCTACGAGCAGTACTTC.

The table lists this clonotype with a few counts. This chain joins TRBV7-2 and TRBJ1-4; D gene uncertain. Germline assignment: CDR1 SGHTA and CDR2 FQGNSA. CDR3 length equals 13 residues. The V gene lost 3 bases and the J gene lost 5 bases, with 7 bases spanning the gap. The CDR3, as DNA: TGTGCCAGCAGCTTTGGGATGAATGAAAAACTGTTTTTT. It codes for CASSFGMNEKLFF.

The chain has TRBV6-1 and TRBJ2-1; D is unclear. This CDR3 has 13 residues. CDR1 and CDR2 from the germline V gene are MNHNS and SASEGT. V lost 4 bases, J lost 13 bases, and 17 bases lay in between. The CDR3 spells CASSAGPLNIQFF. Written as DNA, the CDR3 is TGTGCCAGCAGTGCGGGCCCGCTAAACATTCAGTTCTTC.

This clonotype was detected only once. The rearrangement joins TRBV7-2 to TRBJ2-1; D possibly matches TRBD1 or TRBD2 (5 bases each). This CDR3 has 13 residues. V lost 3 bases and J 5 bases, leaving 8 bases between the germline ends. Germline-derived CDR1 and CDR2 are SGHTA and FQGNSA. CDR3 region: CASSLGPDNEQFF. CDR3 nucleotide sequence: TGTGCCAGCAGCTTGGGACCTGACAATGAGCAGTTCTTC.

The chain joins TRBV4-1 to TRBJ2-7, with D perhaps TRBD1 or TRBD2 (5 bases each). The CDR3 contains 17 residues. The V end lost 5 bases, the J end lost 3 bases, and 23 bases lay between the germline ends. In germline, CDR1 is MGHRA, CDR2 YSYEKL. The DNA of the CDR3 is TGCGCCAGCAGCGGTCATCATCCGGGGCACATGGACTACGAGCAGTACTTC. It specifies CASSGHHPGHMDYEQYF.

The chain links TRBV7-6 to TRBJ2-1; TRBD1 might be the D (6 bases). The better agreement between TRBJ2-7 and the DNA end casts doubt on the J call. This CDR3 is 14 amino acids long. The germline V gene has CDR1 SGHVS and CDR2 FNYEAQ. The CDR3, as DNA: TGTGCCAGCACCCAAAATTTACAGGGATACGAGCAGTACTTC. Its protein is CASTQNLQGYEQYF.

By sample fraction, this clonotype is medium-sized. J is TRBJ2-1 and V is TRBV6-6; tentative D call: TRBD1 (5 bases). The CDR3 is made up of 14 amino acids. CDR1 is MNHNY and CDR2 is SVGAGI in the germline V gene (reference sequence). Trimming took 2 bases from V and 13 from J, leaving 18 bases between them. The CDR3 region has the DNA TGTGCCAGCAGTTACGGCCTAGGACAAGAGACCCAGTTCTTC. This translates into CASSYGLGQETQFF.

J is TRBJ2-5 and V is TRBV6-1; a weak D match, TRBD2 (5 bases). The J call may not be correct, given that the DNA end is closer to TRBJ2-7. Germline V gene data show CDR1 as MNHNS and CDR2 as SASEGT. CDR3 length: 13 residues. The CDR3 loop reads CASSSRLSYEQYF. The CDR3 DNA reads TGTGCCAGCAGTTCCCGACTAAGCTACGAGCAGTACTTC.

V and J are TRBV5-1 and TRBJ2-1, with D tentatively TRBD1 or TRBD2 (5 bases each). Gene TRBJ2-7 matches the end of the DNA better, so the J call may be wrong. CDR1 is SGHRS and CDR2 is YFSETQ in the germline V gene. CDR3 length: 17 residues. CDR3 residues: CASSFGARLVWHNKQYF. CDR3 sequence (DNA): TGCGCCAGCAGCTTCGGGGCGCGGCTAGTGTGGCACAATAAGCAGTACTTC.

The V gene is TRBV6-1, the J gene TRBJ2-3; D is unclear. V was cut by 1 base and J by 0 bases, with 8 bases left in between. The CDR3 runs to 15 residues. Germline-derived CDR1 and CDR2 are MNHNS and SASEGT. CDR3: CASSEEDGSTDTQYF. DNA for the CDR3: TGTGCCAGCAGTGAAGAAGATGGGAGCACAGATACGCAGTATTTT.

By proportion, this clonotype is medium-sized. The V gene is TRBV7-2, the J gene TRBJ2-1; D gene uncertain. Germline CDR1 SGHTA, CDR2 FQGNSA. V gave up 1 base and J gave up 0 bases, with 7 bases separating them. The CDR3 is 15 amino acids. The CDR3 DNA sequence: TGTGCCAGCAGCTTAGAATATACCTCCTACAATGAGCAGTTCTTC. It codes for CASSLEYTSYNEQFF.

This clonotype occurred many times. The genes are TRBV7-8 and TRBJ2-1, with 7 bases aligning to TRBD2. Germline V gene sequence: CDR1 SGHVS, CDR2 FQNEAQ. The CDR3 extends over 16 amino acids. J gave up 1 base and V 1 base, and 4 bases lay outside the gene matches. CDR3 loop: CASSLESGMSYNEQFF. The CDR3 nucleotides read TGTGCCAGCAGCTTAGAAAGCGGGATGTCCTACAATGAGCAGTTCTTC.

This clonotype is classed as medium-sized. This chain links TRBV7-2 with TRBJ2-1, with no clear D. V was trimmed by 7 bases and J by 10 bases, leaving 23 bases between them. This CDR3 has 15 residues. CDR1 and CDR2 (germline): SGHTA, FQGNSA. The DNA of the CDR3 is TGTGCCAGCACCATGGCCCTCGGGCCCTACTACGAGCAGTTCTTC. Protein: CASTMALGPYYEQFF.

This clonotype was counted ten times or more. The chain recombines TRBV6-6 with TRBJ2-1, with no clear D. CDR3 size: 14 residues. Germline CDR1 reads MNHNY; CDR2 reads SVGAGI (reference sequence). The V end lost 0 bases, the J end lost 13 bases, and 16 bases lay between the germline ends. The CDR3 DNA is TGTGCCAGCAGTTACTCGGCCACTCGGCGGACCCAGTTCTTC. It specifies CASSYSATRRTQFF.

This clonotype was found many times. The chain links TRBV6-1 to TRBJ2-1; TRBD2 aligns across 8 bases. The DNA end favors TRBJ2-7, so the J call may be wrong. The germline V gene encodes CDR1 MNHNS and CDR2 SASEGT. The CDR3 sequence is 16 residues long. CDR3 nucleotide sequence: TGTGCCAGCAGTGAAAAAATCCGGGAGGGGGGCAATGAGCAGTACTTC. This translates into CASSEKIREGGNEQYF.

V gene TRBV5-6 combines with J gene TRBJ2-1; D gene ambiguous. The CDR3 totals 12 residues. V lost 4 bases and J 8 bases, leaving 10 bases between the germline ends. The germline gives CDR1 SGHDT, CDR2 YYEEEE. The CDR3 DNA reads TGTGCCAGCAGCCCCTCCGCCCATGAGCAGTTCTTC. Translating gives CASSPSAHEQFF.

This clonotype has a handful of counts. The chain has TRBV7-2 and TRBJ2-1, with D possibly called TRBD1 or TRBD2 (5 bases each). Germline CDR1 and CDR2: SGHTA and FQGNSA. The CDR3 consists of 12 residues. Between the trimmed V and J ends, which lost 5 bases and 13 bases, there was a span of 15 bases. CDR3 bases: TGTGCCAGCAGCCCCGGGGCCGAGACCCAGTTCTTC. Translated: CASSPGAETQFF.

Concerning this clonotype itself: A much larger clone sits a single nucleotide away, making a read error possible. V and J are TRBV11-3 and TRBJ2-1; TRBD2 agrees at 7 bases. V dropped 5 bases and J dropped 9; count of bases not matched to a gene: 10. The CDR3 has 14 amino acids. Per germline, CDR1 SGHNT and CDR2 YENEEA. The CDR3 sequence is CASSDRNSGLEQFF. The DNA of the CDR3 is TGTGCCAGCAGCGACCGGAATAGCGGGCTTGAGCAGTTCTTC.

This clonotype was seen many times. The chain has TRBV6-1 and TRBJ2-1; 8 nucleotides align to TRBD1. Judging by the DNA end, TRBJ2-7 fits better; the J call may be wrong. Germline assignment: CDR1 MNHNS and CDR2 SASEGT. The CDR3 totals 18 residues. This CDR3 is CASSERMLGQGVNNEQYF. Written as DNA, the CDR3 is TGTGCCAGCAGTGAGCGAATGTTAGGACAGGGTGTCAACAATGAGCAGTACTTC.

This clonotype was picked up many times. The chain joins TRBV7-2 to TRBJ1-1, with 9 nucleotides matching TRBD1. CDR1 and CDR2 from the germline V gene are SGHTA and FQGNSA. CDR3 length: 13 residues. V shed 11 bases, J shed 5 bases, and the junction held 9 bases outside the gene matches. CDR3 DNA: TGTGCCTCCCATCGACAGGGGGGTACTGAAGCTTTCTTT. Protein sequence: CASHRQGGTEAFF.

In regard to this clonotype: The CDR3 does not close with the conserved phenylalanine or tryptophan, likely indicating a read error. The DNA is omitted, as the CDR3 cannot be located on it reliably, and the CDR3 follows TCRdb's listing. V usage is TRBV7-2 and J usage is TRBJ1-6; the table names TRBD1, a call not compared with the DNA. The CDR3 adds up to 23 amino acids, both ends counted. CDR1 is SGHTA, CDR2 FQGNSA, per germline. Here the CDR3 reads CASSLSRAGRDQVNRCDRKSTRL.

Concerning this clonotype: Since a much larger clone is just one base distant, this may be a read error. V and J are TRBV25-1 and TRBJ1-1, with D uncertain. CDR3 length: 13 residues. CDR1 and CDR2 (germline): MGHDK, SYGVNS. The CDR3 protein is CTSGSPSPRRSFF. In DNA form, the CDR3 reads TGTACCAGCGGTTCGCCATCGCCACGGCGATCTTTCTTT.

The table lists this clonotype with a few counts. The chain is built from TRBV11-2 and TRBJ1-1; D call uncertain. This CDR3 has 13 amino acids. From germline, CDR1 is SGHAT and CDR2 FQNNGV. Deletions cut 3 bases from V and 6 bases from J, with 11 bases between. The CDR3 sequence is CASSFGEGAEAFF. The CDR3 DNA is TGTGCCAGCAGCTTTGGGGAAGGCGCTGAAGCTTTCTTT.